This T cell receptor (beta chain) was recovered during a study of shared clonotypes between healthy human individuals. General study findings and limits: Limitation of the genetic and exposure-history diversity represented came from the few donors.

Several immunoSEQ plates held equal portions of the genomic DNA taken from each subset. Measured with immunoSEQ multiplex PCR; TCRdb has only the in-frame clones, and not every one. The repertoire includes roughly 1,600,000 clones, approximately 98.5% of them detected once, and approximately 0.38% sits in the top ten. The authors divided CD4+ cells into CD45RA+ naive and CD45RA-negative memory subsets. This CDR3 region has 16 residues. V dropped 2 bases and J dropped 7; count of bases not matched to a gene: 6. Germline loops: CDR1 LGHNA, CDR2 YSLEER. The count of this clone is one. Its antigen is not identified.

The TCR sequence derives from a man aged 25 to 40 in good health. The sequenced material came from naive CD4+ T cells sorted from blood. The subset: CD45RA+ positively selected. This chain joins TRBV4-3 and TRBJ2-1; 12 bases map to TRBD2. The CDR3 DNA sequence: TGCGCCAGCAGCCAACTAGCGGGAGGGCCTGTTAATGAGCAGTTCTTC. This encodes CASSQLAGGPVNEQFF.